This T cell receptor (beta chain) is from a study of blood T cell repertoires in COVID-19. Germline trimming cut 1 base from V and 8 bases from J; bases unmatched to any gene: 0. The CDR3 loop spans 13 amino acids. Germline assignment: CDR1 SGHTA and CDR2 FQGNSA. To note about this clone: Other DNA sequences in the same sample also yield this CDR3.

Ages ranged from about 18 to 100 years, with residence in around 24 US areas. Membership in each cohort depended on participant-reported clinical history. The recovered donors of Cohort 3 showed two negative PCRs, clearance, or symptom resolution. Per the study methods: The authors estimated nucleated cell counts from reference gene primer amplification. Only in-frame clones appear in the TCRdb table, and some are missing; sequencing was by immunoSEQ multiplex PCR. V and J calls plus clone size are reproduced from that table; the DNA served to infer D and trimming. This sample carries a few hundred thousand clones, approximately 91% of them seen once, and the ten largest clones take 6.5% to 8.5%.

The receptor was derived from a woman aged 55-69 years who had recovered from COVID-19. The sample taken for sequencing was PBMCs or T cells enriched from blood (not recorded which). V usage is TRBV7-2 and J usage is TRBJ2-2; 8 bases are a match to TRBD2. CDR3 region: CASSLERGGELFF. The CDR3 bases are TGTGCCAGCAGCTTAGAGCGGGGGGGGGAGCTGTTTTTT.